This paragraph reports one T cell receptor (beta chain). The target antigen is unknown. The data originate from a study of beta chain features in type 1 diabetes. Across the study: All of the samples together had over 90 million sorted cells examined.

Each of the sorted populations had a purity greater than 95%. Study-level findings and limits: Insertions at VDJ junctions were less frequent in type 1 diabetes patients. These patients also deleted more nucleotides at the same junctions. Moderate yet significant TCRB CDR3 shortening was seen in Type 1 diabetes patients in all four CD4+ subsets.

The authors reverse transcribed all of the isolated RNA, so sequencing captured expressed TCRB transcripts. Using immunoSEQ multiplex PCR, the repertoire was profiled, and TCRdb retains in-frame clones only, with some absent. The data contain some 290,000 clones, 24% of them seen just once; the ten biggest clones take up 0.012%. The germline CDR1 and CDR2 sequences are KGHSH and LQKENI. This CDR3 has 14 residues. V lost 3 bases and J lost 4; bases outside the gene matches: 2. Material: naive CD4+ T cells from blood. This receptor was obtained from a woman under 40 with type 1 diabetes. V and J are TRBV18 and TRBJ1-5; 8 bases line up with TRBD1. Here the CDR3 DNA reads TGTGCCAGCTCACCTAGGACAGGGAATCAGCCCCAGCATTTT. It translates to CASSPRTGNQPQHF. The full variable domain, in which reference TRBV18 and TRBJ1-5 provide the parts outside the CDR3, is NAGVMQNPRHLVRRRGQEARLRCSPMKGHSHVYWYRQLPEEGLKFMVYLQKENIIDESGMPKERFSAEFPKEGPSILRIQQVVRGDSAAYFCASSPRTGNQPQHFGDGTRLSIL.